A single sample is the source of the 17 T cell receptor beta chains below, sequenced in a study of T cell responses to AZD1222 COVID-19 vaccine. Produced via immunoSEQ multiplex PCR; TCRdb's table is partial and in-frame only. The table records about 150,000 clones, about 88% of them present only once. The material was peripheral blood, obtained on day 0 of AZD1222 vaccination. Receptors originate from an adult in good health.

The chain recombines TRBV19 with TRBJ1-3; a possible D gene is TRBD1 (6 bases). Germline lookup yields CDR1 LNHDA and CDR2 SQIVND (reference sequence). V was cut by 8 bases and J by 0 bases, with 20 bases left in between. This CDR3 is built from 17 residues. Here the CDR3 reads CASARGGAMSSGNTIYF. The CDR3 DNA is TGTGCCAGTGCTCGTGGGGGGGCGATGAGCTCTGGAAACACCATATATTTT.

Only one count was recorded for this clone. The chain joins TRBV4-2 to TRBJ1-4; TRBD1 aligns across 10 bases. V trimming: 3 bases; J trimming: 5 bases; junction bases outside the gene matches: 3. This CDR3 is 15 amino acids long. Germline CDR1 is LGHNA and CDR2 is YNFKEQ. For the CDR3, the DNA is TGTGCCAGCAGCCACGGACAGGGGGGGAATGAAAAACTGTTTTTT. Translation: CASSHGQGGNEKLFF.

The count of this clone is one. V gene TRBV7-2 combines with J gene TRBJ2-7; possible D gene TRBD1, 6 bases. This CDR3 comprises 13 residues. The V end was cut by 4 bases, the J end by 6 bases, with 13 bases between. CDR1 SGHTA and CDR2 FQGNSA come from the germline V gene. The CDR3 DNA follows: TGTGCCAGCAGCTGGGACACGGGAAGCGAGCAGTACTTC. This sequence encodes CASSWDTGSEQYF.

The rearrangement links TRBV19 to TRBJ2-5, with a possible D match to TRBD2 (6 bases). Germline CDR1 is LNHDA and CDR2 is SQIVND (reference sequence). Trimming stripped 7 bases from V and 2 bases from J, with 11 bases between. This CDR3 has 13 amino acids. Here the CDR3 DNA reads TGTGCCAGTAACCCACGGGGGCAAGAGACCCAGTACTTC. Translated, it gives CASNPRGQETQYF.

Remarks on this clone: The same CDR3 arises from other DNA sequences in this sample as well. The chain uses TRBV5-5 and TRBJ1-5, with D hard to call. V was clipped by 0 bases and J by 4 bases, with 5 bases between them. Germline CDR1 SGHKS, CDR2 YYEKEE (reference sequence). The CDR3 consists of 13 residues. As DNA, the CDR3 is TGTGCCAGCAGCTTGGGGGAAAATCAGCCCCAGCATTTT. Amino acid sequence: CASSLGENQPQHF. The full variable domain, in which reference TRBV5-5 and TRBJ1-5 provide the parts outside the CDR3, is DAGVTQSPTHLIKTRGQQVTLRCSPISGHKSVSWYQQVLGQGPQFIFQYYEKEERGRGNFPDRFSARQFPNYSSELNVNALLLGDSALYLCASSLGENQPQHFGDGTRLSIL.

The rearrangement uses TRBV5-5 and TRBJ2-4, with TRBD2 as a possible D gene (6 bases). Trimming left V 4 bases short and J 5 bases short, with 10 bases between. CDR1 SGHKS and CDR2 YYEKEE come from the germline V gene (reference sequence). The CDR3 has 13 amino acids. The CDR3 bases are TGTGCCAGCAGCCGGGGGTGGGAAAACATTCAGTACTTC. Its protein product is CASSRGWENIQYF.

The chain joins TRBV4-3 to TRBJ1-1, with a tentative D call TRBD1 (5 bases). This CDR3 comprises 15 residues. Germline V gene sequence: CDR1 LGHNA, CDR2 YSLEER. Trimming pared 2 bases from V and 3 bases from J, leaving 13 bases between. CDR3 region: CASSQFWGSYTEAFF. The CDR3 DNA is TGCGCCAGCAGCCAATTCTGGGGGTCCTACACTGAAGCTTTCTTT.

The rearrangement uses TRBV24-1 and TRBJ1-5; D uncertain. CDR1 and CDR2 (germline): KGHDR, SFDVKD. The germline V and J ends were trimmed by 9 bases and 7 bases, with 21 bases remaining between them. This CDR3 region has 15 residues. The CDR3 DNA is TGTGCCACCGGGCATAGGGTCGGGTCAGGACAGCCCCAGCATTTT. Amino acids: CATGHRVGSGQPQHF.

CDR3 loop: CASTSNQPQHF. The CDR3 DNA follows: TGTGCCAGCACCTCTAATCAGCCCCAGCATTTT. V and J are TRBV21-1 and TRBJ1-5. TRBV21-1 is a pseudogene segment. The CDR3 extends over 11 amino acids.

The rearrangement links TRBV5-4 to TRBJ2-3, with TRBD2 as a possible D gene (7 bases). The CDR3 consists of 15 residues. Trimming took off 3 bases at V and 5 bases at J, with 16 bases between the two ends. Germline V CDR1 and CDR2: SGHNT, YYREEE (reference sequence). Here the CDR3 reads CASSWGGATRDTQYF. The CDR3 coding sequence is TGTGCCAGCAGCTGGGGGGGCGCCACGAGAGATACGCAGTATTTT.

The V and J genes are TRBV7-9 and TRBJ2-5; D tentatively fits TRBD1 or TRBD2 (5 bases each). The ends were cut back, 2 bases at V and 3 bases at J, with 16 bases in the middle. The CDR3 spans 16 residues. The germline V gene has CDR1 SEHNR and CDR2 FQNEAQ (reference sequence). The CDR3 sequence is CASSLFVGRGEETQYF. The CDR3, as DNA: TGTGCCAGCAGCTTATTCGTGGGTAGGGGAGAAGAGACCCAGTACTTC.

V and J are TRBV29-1 and TRBJ2-4; D gene uncertain. This CDR3 comprises 12 residues. The germline CDR1 and CDR2 sequences are SQVTM and ANQGSEA. V was shortened by 3 bases and J by 4 bases, with 7 bases between the two germline ends. CDR3: CSVEGQKNIQYF. The CDR3 DNA reads as TGCAGCGTTGAGGGTCAGAAAAACATTCAGTACTTC. The full variable domain, completed using reference TRBV29-1 and TRBJ2-4, is SAVISQKPSRDICQRGTSLTIQCQVDSQVTMMFWYRQQPGQSLTLIATANQGSEATYESGFVIDKFPISRPNLTFSTLTVSNMSPEDSSIYLCSVEGQKNIQYFGAGTRLSVL.

This rearrangement joins TRBV6-7 to TRBJ2-7; D ambiguous. TRBV6-7 is given ORF status, its function remaining uncertain. This CDR3 spans 15 amino acids. V was trimmed by 0 bases and J by 3 bases, leaving 12 bases between them. The CDR3 region is CASSYSENTFYEQYF. The CDR3 DNA sequence: TGTGCCAGCAGTTACTCGGAAAATACTTTCTACGAGCAGTACTTC.

In DNA, the CDR3 is TGTGCCAGCAGCTTAGTCGTGGGATCGGAGACCCAGTACTTC. Amino acids: CASSLVVGSETQYF. The V gene is TRBV7-9, the J gene TRBJ2-5; D gene uncertain. This CDR3 has 14 amino acids. V lost 1 base and J 5 bases, leaving 11 bases between the germline ends. Germline assignment: CDR1 SEHNR and CDR2 FQNEAQ (reference sequence). The full variable domain, rest sourced from reference TRBV7-9 and TRBJ2-5, is DTGVSQNPRHKITKRGQNVTFRCDPISEHNRLYWYRQTLGQGPEFLTYFQNEAQLEKSRLLSDRFSAERPKGSFSTLEIQRTEQGDSAMYLCASSLVVGSETQYFGPGTRLLVL.

This rearrangement joins TRBV5-4 to TRBJ2-7, with D tentatively TRBD2 (5 bases). The germline V gene encodes CDR1 SGHNT and CDR2 YYREEE (reference sequence). CDR3 length: 14 residues. V lost 4 bases and J lost 2, with 13 bases in between. DNA of the CDR3: TGTGCCAGCAGCGTGACGGGAAACCCCTACGAGCAGTACTTC. It translates to CASSVTGNPYEQYF.

This chain uses TRBV5-4 with TRBJ1-4; D gene unclear. The CDR3 loop spans 12 amino acids. Germline V gene data show CDR1 as SGHNT and CDR2 as YYREEE (reference sequence). V was cut by 5 bases and J by 9 bases, with 11 bases left in between. The DNA for the CDR3 is TGTGCCAGCAGTTTAGACGCGCAAAAACTGTTTTTT. The encoded protein is CASSLDAQKLFF.

This clone was found a few times. The chain uses TRBV28 and TRBJ1-1; 12 bases fit TRBD1. CDR1 and CDR2 from the germline V gene are MDHEN and SYDVKM. This CDR3 is 17 amino acids long. With V trimmed by 5 bases and J by 4 bases, 11 bases remained unmatched. Here the CDR3 reads CASSGRDRGRRPTEAFF. CDR3 coding DNA: TGTGCCAGCAGTGGCCGGGACAGGGGGCGCCGGCCCACTGAAGCTTTCTTT.